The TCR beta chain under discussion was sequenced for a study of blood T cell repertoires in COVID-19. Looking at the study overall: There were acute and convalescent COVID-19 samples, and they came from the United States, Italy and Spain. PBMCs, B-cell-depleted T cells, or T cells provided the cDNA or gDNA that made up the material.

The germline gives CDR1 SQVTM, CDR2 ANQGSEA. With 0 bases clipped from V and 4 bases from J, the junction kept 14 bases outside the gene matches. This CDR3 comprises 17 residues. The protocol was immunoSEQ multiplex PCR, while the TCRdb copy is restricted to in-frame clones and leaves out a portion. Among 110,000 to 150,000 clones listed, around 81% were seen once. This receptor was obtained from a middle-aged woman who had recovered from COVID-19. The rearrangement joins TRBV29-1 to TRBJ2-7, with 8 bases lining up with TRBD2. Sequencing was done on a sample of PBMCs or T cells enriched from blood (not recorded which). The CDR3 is CSVEDRSSTGGWYEQYF. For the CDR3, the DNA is TGCAGCGTTGAAGATCGGTCGTCCACGGGAGGGTGGTACGAGCAGTACTTC.